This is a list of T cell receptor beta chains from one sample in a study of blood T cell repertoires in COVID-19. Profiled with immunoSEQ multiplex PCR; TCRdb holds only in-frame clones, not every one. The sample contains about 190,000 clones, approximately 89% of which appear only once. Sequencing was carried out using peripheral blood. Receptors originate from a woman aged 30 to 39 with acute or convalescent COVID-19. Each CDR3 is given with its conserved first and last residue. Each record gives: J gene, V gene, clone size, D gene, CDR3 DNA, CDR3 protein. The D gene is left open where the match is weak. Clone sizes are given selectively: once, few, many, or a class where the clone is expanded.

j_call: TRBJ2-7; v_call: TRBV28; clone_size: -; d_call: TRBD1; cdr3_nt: TGTGCCAGCAGTTTTCGGCAGACAGGGGAGGTTGGAAAGCAGTACTTC; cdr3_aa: CASSFRQTGEVGKQYF
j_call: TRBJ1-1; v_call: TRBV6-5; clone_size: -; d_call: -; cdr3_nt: TGTGCCAGCAGTTTCGGAGGGACTGAAGCTTTCTTT; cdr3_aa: CASSFGGTEAFF
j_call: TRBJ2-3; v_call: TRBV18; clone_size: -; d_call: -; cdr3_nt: TGTGCCAGCTCACCTCAGAATAGCGGTAGCACAGATACGCAGTATTTT; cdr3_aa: CASSPQNSGSTDTQYF
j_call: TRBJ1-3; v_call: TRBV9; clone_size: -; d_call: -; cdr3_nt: TGTGCCAGCGCCCGCAGGTGGCCCTCTGGAAACACCATATATTTT; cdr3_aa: CASARRWPSGNTIYF
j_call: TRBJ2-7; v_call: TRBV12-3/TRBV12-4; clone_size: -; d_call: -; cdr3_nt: TGTGCCAGCAGCGCGACGGGTTCCCTCGAGCAGTACTTC; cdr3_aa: CASSATGSLEQYF
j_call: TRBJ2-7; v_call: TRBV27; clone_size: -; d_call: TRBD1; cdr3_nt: TGTGCCAGCAGTTTGGCCGGGACAGGAGGCTACGAGCAGTACTTC; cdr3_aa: CASSLAGTGGYEQYF
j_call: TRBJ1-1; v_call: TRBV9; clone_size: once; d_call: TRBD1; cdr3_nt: TGTGCCAGCAGCGTCTCCGGGACAGGGGCTCTTGGGGGAACTGAAGCTTTCTTT; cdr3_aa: CASSVSGTGALGGTEAFF
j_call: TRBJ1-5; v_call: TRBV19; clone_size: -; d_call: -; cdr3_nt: TGTGCCAGTAGTGGGGGGACCACCTCCTCCATGAATCAGCCCCAGCATTTT; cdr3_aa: CASSGGTTSSMNQPQHF
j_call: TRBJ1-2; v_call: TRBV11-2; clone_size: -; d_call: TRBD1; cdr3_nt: TGTGCCAGCAGCTTAGGGACAGGGTATGGCTACACCTTC; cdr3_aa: CASSLGTGYGYTF
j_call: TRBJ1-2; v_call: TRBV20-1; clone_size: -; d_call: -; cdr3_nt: TGCAGTGGGGGGGTCAACTATGGCTACACCTTC; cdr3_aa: CSGGVNYGYTF
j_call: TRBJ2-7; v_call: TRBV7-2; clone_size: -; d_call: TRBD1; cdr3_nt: TGTGCCAGCAGCGCACAGGGGTACGAGCAGTACTTC; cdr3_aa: CASSAQGYEQYF
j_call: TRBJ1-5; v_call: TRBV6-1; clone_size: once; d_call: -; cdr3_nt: TGTGCCAGCAGTGAAGCTGGGCCCGAGAACTTTTATAGCAATCAGCCCCAGCATTTT; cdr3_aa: CASSEAGPENFYSNQPQHF
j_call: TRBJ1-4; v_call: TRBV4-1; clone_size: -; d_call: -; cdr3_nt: TGCGCCAGCAGCCCGCCGGGAGCGGAAAAACTGTTTTTT; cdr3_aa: CASSPPGAEKLFF
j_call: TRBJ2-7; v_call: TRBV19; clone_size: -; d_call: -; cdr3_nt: TGTGCCAGTAGTAAAGGTAGCAACTACGAGCAGTACTTC; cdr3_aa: CASSKGSNYEQYF
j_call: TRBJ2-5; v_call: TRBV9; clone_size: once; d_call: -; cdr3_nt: TGTGCCAGCAGCCCCGCCCGGGGAGAGAGGCCCAGGCAAGAGACCCAGTACTTC; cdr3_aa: CASSPARGERPRQETQYF
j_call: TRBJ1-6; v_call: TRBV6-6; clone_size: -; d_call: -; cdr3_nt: TGTGCCAGCAGTCTGACAGGCGTCTATAATTCACCCCTCCACTTT; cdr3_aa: CASSLTGVYNSPLHF
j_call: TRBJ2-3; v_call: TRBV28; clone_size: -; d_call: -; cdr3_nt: TGTGCCAGCAGCACAGGGTTCAATACGCAGTATTTT; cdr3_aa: CASSTGFNTQYF
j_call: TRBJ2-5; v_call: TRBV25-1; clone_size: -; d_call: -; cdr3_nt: TGTGCCAGCAGTGAATGGGGCAGCCAAGAGACCCAGTACTTC; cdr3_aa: CASSEWGSQETQYF
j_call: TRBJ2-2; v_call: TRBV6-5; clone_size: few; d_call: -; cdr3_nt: TGTGCCAGCAGTCGGGACATCCTTATCACCGGGGAGCTGTTTTTT; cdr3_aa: CASSRDILITGELFF
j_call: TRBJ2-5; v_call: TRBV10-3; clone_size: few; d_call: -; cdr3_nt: TGTGCCATCAGTCGCGGGCCACAAGAGACCCAGTACTTC; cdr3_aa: CAISRGPQETQYF
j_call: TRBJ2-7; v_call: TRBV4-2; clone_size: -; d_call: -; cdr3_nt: TGTGCCAGCAGCCAAGGGAGTTACGAGCAGTACTTC; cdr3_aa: CASSQGSYEQYF
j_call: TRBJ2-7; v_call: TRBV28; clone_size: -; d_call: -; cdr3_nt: TGTGCCAGCACTAAGACTGGCGGCACCTACGAGCAGTACTTC; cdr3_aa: CASTKTGGTYEQYF
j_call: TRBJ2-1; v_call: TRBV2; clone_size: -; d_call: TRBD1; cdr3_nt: TGTGCCAGCGAGATTGAGGCCGGGACAGGGGGCCATGAGCAGTTCTTC; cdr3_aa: CASEIEAGTGGHEQFF
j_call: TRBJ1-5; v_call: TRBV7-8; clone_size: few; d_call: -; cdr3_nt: TGTGCCAGCAGCTACGTTCAGGATCAGCCCCAGCATTTT; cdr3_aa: CASSYVQDQPQHF
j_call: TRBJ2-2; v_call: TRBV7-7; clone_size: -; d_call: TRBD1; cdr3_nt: TGTGCTAGCAGCGTACAGGGGACCGGGGAGCTGTTTTTT; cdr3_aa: CASSVQGTGELFF
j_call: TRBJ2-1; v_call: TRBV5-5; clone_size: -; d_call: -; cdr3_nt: TGTGCCAGCGGCGGTGGTGAGCAGTTCTTC; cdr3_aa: CASGGGEQFF
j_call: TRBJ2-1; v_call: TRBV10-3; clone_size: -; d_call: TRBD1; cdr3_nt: TGTGCCATCAGCGGACAGGGGGTTGAGCAGTTCTTC; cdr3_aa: CAISGQGVEQFF
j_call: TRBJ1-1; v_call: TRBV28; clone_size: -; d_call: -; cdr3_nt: TGTGCCAGCTTCAGGAATGAAGCTTTCTTT; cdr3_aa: CASFRNEAFF
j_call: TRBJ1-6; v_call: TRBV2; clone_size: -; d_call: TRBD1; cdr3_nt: TGTGCCAAAAAAAGACAGGGGGCGAATTCACCCCTCCACTTT; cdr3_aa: CAKKRQGANSPLHF
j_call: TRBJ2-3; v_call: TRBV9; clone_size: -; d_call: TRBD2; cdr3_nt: TGTGCCAGCGAGGGAGGGGGCACAGATACGCAGTATTTT; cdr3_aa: CASEGGGTDTQYF
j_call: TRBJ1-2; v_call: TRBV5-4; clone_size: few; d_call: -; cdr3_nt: TGTGCCAGCAGCAGAGACTCGGGAGGGTTCAATGGCTACACCTTC; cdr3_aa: CASSRDSGGFNGYTF
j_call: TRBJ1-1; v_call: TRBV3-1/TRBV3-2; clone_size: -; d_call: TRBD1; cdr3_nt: TGTGCCAGCAGCCGCTTCGGACAGGAGAGCGCTTTCTTT; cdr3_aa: CASSRFGQESAFF
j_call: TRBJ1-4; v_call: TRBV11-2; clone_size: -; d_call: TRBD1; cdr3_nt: TGTGCCAGCAGCTTCTTAGGGACGAACAGGGGTGGAAAACTGTTTTTT; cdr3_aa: CASSFLGTNRGGKLFF
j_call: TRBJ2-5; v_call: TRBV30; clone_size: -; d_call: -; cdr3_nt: TGTGCCGGGACGGCGGGGCTCCCCGAAGAGACCCAGTACTTC; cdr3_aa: CAGTAGLPEETQYF
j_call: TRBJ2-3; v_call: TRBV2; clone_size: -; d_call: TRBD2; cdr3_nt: TGTGCCGTCAGACTAGCGGGAACGAGCACAGATACGCAGTATTTT; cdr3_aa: CAVRLAGTSTDTQYF
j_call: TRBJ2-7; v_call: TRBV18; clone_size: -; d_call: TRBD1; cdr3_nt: TGTGCCAGCTCATCCGGGACAGGGAACGAGCAGTACTTC; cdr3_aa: CASSSGTGNEQYF
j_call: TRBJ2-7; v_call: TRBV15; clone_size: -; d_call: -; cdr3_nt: TGTGCCACCAGCAGGAACTTGGGACTGCCCTACGAGCAGTACTTC; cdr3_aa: CATSRNLGLPYEQYF
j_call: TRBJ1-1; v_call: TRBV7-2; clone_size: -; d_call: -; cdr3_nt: TGTGCCAGCAGCTTAGAATGGGCGAACACTGAAGCTTTCTTT; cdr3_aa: CASSLEWANTEAFF
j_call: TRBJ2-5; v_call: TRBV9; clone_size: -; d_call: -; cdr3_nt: TGTGCCAGCAGCGTAGGATCAGGGATCGGGACCCAGTACTTC; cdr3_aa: CASSVGSGIGTQYF
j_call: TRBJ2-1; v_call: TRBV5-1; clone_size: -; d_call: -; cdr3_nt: TGCGCCAGCAGCCTGGACGGGCGCGGGGAGCAGTTCTTC; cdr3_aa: CASSLDGRGEQFF
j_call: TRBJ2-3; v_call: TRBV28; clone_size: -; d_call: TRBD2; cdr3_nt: TGTGCCAGCAGTTTAGCGGGGGGCCTCGGGAGGGATACGCAGTATTTT; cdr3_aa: CASSLAGGLGRDTQYF
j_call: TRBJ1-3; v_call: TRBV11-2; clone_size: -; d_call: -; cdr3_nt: TGTGCCAGCAGTTGGACAGTTGGGTCTGGAAACACCATATATTTT; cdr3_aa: CASSWTVGSGNTIYF
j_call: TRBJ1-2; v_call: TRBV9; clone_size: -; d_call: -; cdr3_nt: TGTGCCAGCAGCGGGGTAGGGAGCCCACCGTATGGCTACACCTTC; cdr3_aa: CASSGVGSPPYGYTF
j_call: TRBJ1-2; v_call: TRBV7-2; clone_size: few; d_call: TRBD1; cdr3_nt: TGTGCCAGCAGCTTAGTTACCGGGGGACAGGGAAATGGCTACACCTTC; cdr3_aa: CASSLVTGGQGNGYTF
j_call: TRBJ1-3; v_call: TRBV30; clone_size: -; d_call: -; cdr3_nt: TGTGCCTTACAGGGAAGCTCTGGAAACACCATATATTTT; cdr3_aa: CALQGSSGNTIYF
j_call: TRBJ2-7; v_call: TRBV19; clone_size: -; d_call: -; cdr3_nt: TGTGCCAGTAGTATAGGGCCAGCGGCCTACTACGAGCAGTACTTC; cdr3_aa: CASSIGPAAYYEQYF
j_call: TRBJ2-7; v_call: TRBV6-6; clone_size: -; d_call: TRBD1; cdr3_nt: TGTGCCAGCAGTTACGCCGACAGGGGTAGGGTAAGCGAGCAGTACTTC; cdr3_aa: CASSYADRGRVSEQYF
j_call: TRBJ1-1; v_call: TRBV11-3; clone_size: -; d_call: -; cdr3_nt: TGTGCCAGCAGCTCCAGGGGATACACTGAAGCTTTCTTT; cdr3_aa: CASSSRGYTEAFF
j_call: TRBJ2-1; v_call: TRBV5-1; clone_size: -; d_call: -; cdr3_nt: TGCGCCAGCAGTTTAACTTCAAGCTCCTACAATGAGCAGTTCTTC; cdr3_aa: CASSLTSSSYNEQFF
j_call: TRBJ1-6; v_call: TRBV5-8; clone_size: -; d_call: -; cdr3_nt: TGTGCCAGCAGCTATAGACAGTCCCACTCACCCCTCCACTTT; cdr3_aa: CASSYRQSHSPLHF
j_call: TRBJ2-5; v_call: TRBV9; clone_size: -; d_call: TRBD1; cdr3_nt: TGTGCCAGCAGCGCGACAGGGGGCAGAGAGACCCAGTACTTC; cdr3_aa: CASSATGGRETQYF
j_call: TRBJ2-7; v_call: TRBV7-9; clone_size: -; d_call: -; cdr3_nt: TGTGCCAGCAGCTTAGGGCTGGCCACCTACGAGCAGTACTTC; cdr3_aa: CASSLGLATYEQYF
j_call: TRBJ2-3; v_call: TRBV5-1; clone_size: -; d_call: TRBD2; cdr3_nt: TGCGCCAGCAGCTTGGCCCCGCTAGCGGGTCGCACAGATACGCAGTATTTT; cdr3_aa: CASSLAPLAGRTDTQYF
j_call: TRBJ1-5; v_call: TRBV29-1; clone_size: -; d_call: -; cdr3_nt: TGCAGCGCCGGAGACCCTTTAGGTGGGCCCCAGCATTTT; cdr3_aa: CSAGDPLGGPQHF
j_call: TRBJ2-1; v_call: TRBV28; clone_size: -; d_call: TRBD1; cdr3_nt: TGTGCCAGCAGTTTGGGGACAGCCTACAATGAGCAGTTCTTC; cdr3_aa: CASSLGTAYNEQFF
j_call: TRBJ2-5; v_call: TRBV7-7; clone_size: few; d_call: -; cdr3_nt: TGTGCTAGCAGCCAGTCCCCGGGAGAGACCCAGTACTTC; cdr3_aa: CASSQSPGETQYF
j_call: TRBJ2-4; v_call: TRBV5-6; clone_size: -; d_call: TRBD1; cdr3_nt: TGTGCCAGCACCTTGACGACAGGGCCAAACATTCAGTACTTC; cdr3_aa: CASTLTTGPNIQYF
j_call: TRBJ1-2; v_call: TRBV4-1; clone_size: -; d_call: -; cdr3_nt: TGCGCCAGCAGCCAAGAGGAACGGGGGGACTGGGGCTACACCTTC; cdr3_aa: CASSQEERGDWGYTF
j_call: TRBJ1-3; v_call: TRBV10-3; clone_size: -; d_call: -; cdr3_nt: TGTGCCATCTCCCCGGACTATGGAAACACCATATATTTT; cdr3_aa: CAISPDYGNTIYF